The 20 T cell receptor beta chains given below trace back to one sample, sequenced in a study of blood T cells in healthy people across ages. Together with a sample-barcoded 5' primer, a J-beta primer mix was included in a second PCR lasting about 7 to 11 cycles. Via MiXCR, TCRdb re-called the 5' RACE reads, giving one row per CDR3 protein. The table lists 1.5 million to 2 million distinct CDR3 sequences, 28% of them singletons. The sequencing sample was made of blood. The source is a woman aged 30 to 39 in good health.

The chain combines TRBV2 with TRBJ2-7, with 7 positions matching TRBD1. The CDR3 loop spans 14 amino acids. V lost 4 bases, J lost 4 bases, and 7 bases stayed unmatched. Germline V gene lookup returns CDR1 SNHLY and CDR2 FYNNEI. This CDR3 reads CASSGVTGFYEQYF. CDR3 nucleotides: TGTGCCAGCAGTGGAGTGACAGGGTTTTACGAGCAGTACTTC.

Details on this clonotype: One junction end disagrees with the germline gene, perhaps due to a read error. The chain couples TRBV12-3 or TRBV12-4 to TRBJ2-7; D ambiguous. The CDR3 extends over 12 amino acids. The DNA of the CDR3 is TGTGCCAGCAGTTTCACGATCTACGGGCAGTACTTC. Protein sequence: CASSFTIYGQYF.

The chain carries TRBV10-3 and TRBJ1-1; D uncertain. With 8 bases removed from V and 3 bases from J, the gap between germline ends came to 16 bases. This CDR3 contains 14 residues. Germline V gene sequence: CDR1 ENHRY, CDR2 SYGVKD. The CDR3 DNA reads TGTGCCATCGCCCCTATGACGGCTCACACTGAAGCTTTCTTT. This codes for CAIAPMTAHTEAFF.

The table lists this clonotype with a few counts. The rearrangement links TRBV15 to TRBJ2-1, with 9 bases fitting TRBD2. The germline gives CDR1 LNHNV, CDR2 YYDKDF (reference sequence). The V gene end was trimmed by 11 bases and the J gene end by 3 bases; junction bases not matched to a gene: 5. The CDR3 is 13 amino acids. CDR3 DNA sequence: TGTGCCGCCGGGCGGGGGGGCTACAATGAGCAGTTCTTC. This translates into CAAGRGGYNEQFF.

This clonotype showed up just a few times. The chain links TRBV20-1 to TRBJ2-5; no firm D call. CDR1 is DFQATT, CDR2 SNEGSKA, per germline (reference sequence). The length of the CDR3 is 14 residues. V gave up 6 bases and J gave up 11 bases, with 25 bases separating them. In DNA form, the CDR3 reads TGCAGTGCGCTCACTATTTCACCTTACAATGAGCAGTACTTC. Translated: CSALTISPYNEQYF.

This clonotype was detected only a few times. The rearrangement joins TRBV9 to TRBJ1-5; no reliable D call. This CDR3 comprises 15 residues. Germline values: CDR1 SGDLS, CDR2 YYNGEE. Trimming cost V 4 bases and J 1 base, with 12 bases left between them. The CDR3: CASSPSIGSNQPQHF. Written as DNA, the CDR3 is TGTGCCAGCAGCCCATCTATCGGGAGCAATCAGCCCCAGCATTTT.

This clonotype has a handful of counts. The V gene is TRBV20-1, the J gene TRBJ2-7, with 9 positions matching TRBD2. Looked up from germline, CDR1 is DFQATT and CDR2 is SNEGSKA (reference sequence). The CDR3 consists of 16 residues. J lost 1 base, V lost 3 bases, and 10 bases had no gene match. DNA of the CDR3: TGCAGTGCTAGTCCCTCCGGGACTAGCTTTTCCTACGAGCAGTACTTC. It yields the protein CSASPSGTSFSYEQYF.

The chain links TRBV6-5 to TRBJ2-5, with 7 nucleotides matching TRBD1. V was clipped by 0 bases and J by 3 bases; unmatched bases: 4. Germline CDR1 MNHEY, CDR2 SVGAGI. The CDR3 totals 15 residues. The CDR3 here is CASSYSRDSEETQYF. CDR3 bases: TGTGCCAGCAGTTACTCAAGGGACAGTGAAGAGACCCAGTACTTC.

The sample holds many counts of this clonotype. The chain uses TRBV5-1 and TRBJ2-1, with TRBD2 identical over 9 bases. With 4 bases clipped from V and 9 bases from J, the junction kept 11 bases outside the gene matches. Per the germline V gene, CDR1 is SGHRS and CDR2 is YFSETQ. The CDR3 has 15 residues. CDR3 sequence (DNA): TGCGCCAGCAGCCAAAGCGGGGGGATGCACTCTGAGCAGTTCTTC. Translating it yields CASSQSGGMHSEQFF.

This clonotype was counted many times. The chain couples TRBV7-9 to TRBJ2-5; 12 bases line up with TRBD2. CDR3 size: 16 residues. Trimming at V came to 5 bases and at J to 3 bases, leaving 7 bases not matched to a gene. CDR1 and CDR2 (germline): SEHNR, FQNEAQ (reference sequence). The CDR3 nucleotides are TGTGCCAGCAGCCTCGGACTAGCGGGGACCGAAGAGACCCAGTACTTC. This translates into CASSLGLAGTEETQYF.

This clonotype was seen a few times. V is TRBV7-3 and J is TRBJ2-1; 9 positions match TRBD2. The CDR3 has 15 amino acids. The junction had 8 bases not matched to a gene; V was cut back by 3 bases and J by 8 bases. Germline CDR1 SGHTA, CDR2 FQGTGA. CDR3 nucleotide sequence: TGTGCCAGCAGCTTCTCGGGGACTAGCCTTGATGAGCAGTTCTTC. Its protein product is CASSFSGTSLDEQFF.

With respect to this clonotype: A much larger clone is a single base away; this may be a read error. The J gene is TRBJ2-1, the V gene TRBV6-5, with 11 bases identical to TRBD2. Germline trimming cut 5 bases from V and 8 bases from J; bases unmatched to any gene: 8. Germline V gene data show CDR1 as MNHEY and CDR2 as SVGAGI. The CDR3 has 15 amino acids. The CDR3 nucleotides are TGTGCCAGCAGTCTAACTAGCGGGAGCGGAGATGAGCAGTTCTTC. Translating gives CASSLTSGSGDEQFF.

The rearrangement uses TRBV24-1 and TRBJ2-5; no clear D gene. CDR1 and CDR2 from the germline V gene are KGHDR and SFDVKD. The CDR3 length is 13 residues. V lost 3 bases to trimming and J lost 1 base, with 5 bases between them. The CDR3 loop is CATSDGFQETQYF. CDR3 DNA: TGTGCCACCAGTGATGGGTTCCAAGAGACCCAGTACTTC.

In its sample, this clonotype was seen a few times. The chain recombines TRBV7-2 with TRBJ2-1; TRBD2 might be the D (5 bases). CDR3 length equals 17 residues. V dropped 2 bases and J dropped 1 base, with 15 bases sitting between them. CDR1 is SGHTA and CDR2 is FQGNSA in the germline V gene. CDR3 in amino acids: CASSLPEERSSYNEQFF. The DNA for the CDR3 is TGTGCCAGCAGCTTACCTGAAGAGCGGTCTTCCTACAATGAGCAGTTCTTC.

With respect to this clonotype: A junction boundary mismatches the germline segment, possibly from a read error. The CDR3 reads CAGSEHTLANTIYF. Here the CDR3 DNA reads TGTGCCGGCAGTGAACACACGCTCGCAAACACCATATATTTT. V is TRBV25-1 and J is TRBJ1-3, with unresolved D. Germline V gene sequence: CDR1 MGHDK, CDR2 SYGVNS. The CDR3 has 14 amino acids.

This clonotype was found many times. This sequence joins TRBV27 and TRBJ2-6; the D call may be TRBD1 or TRBD2 (5 bases each). Germline V CDR1 and CDR2: MNHEY, SMNVEV (reference sequence). V was shortened by 5 bases and J by 10 bases, with 15 bases between the two germline ends. The CDR3 loop spans 14 amino acids. CDR3 sequence (DNA): TGTGCCAGCAGTGCCTACGGGGCCCGAAACGTCCTGACTTTC. This translates into CASSAYGARNVLTF. Based on the CDR3 plus reference TRBV27 and TRBJ2-6, the full variable domain is EAQVTQNPRYLITVTGKKLTVTCSQNMNHEYMSWYRQDPGLGLRQIYYSMNVEVTDKGDVPEGYKVSRKEKRNFPLILESPSPNQTSLYFCASSAYGARNVLTFGAGSRLTVL.

The V gene is TRBV5-6, the J gene TRBJ2-1; the match to TRBD2 covers 13 bases. V was pared by 2 bases and J by 7 bases, with 6 bases of the junction left unmatched. CDR1 and CDR2 (germline): SGHDT, YYEEEE. This CDR3 region has 16 residues. CDR3 amino acids: CASSLGLAGVMNEQFF. In nucleotides, the CDR3 is TGTGCCAGCAGCTTAGGACTAGCGGGAGTCATGAATGAGCAGTTCTTC.

This clonotype was counted between two and nine times. For the CDR3, the DNA is TGCGCCAGCAGCCTACAGGGCCAGGGGAACACTGAAGCTTTCTTT. This gives the protein CASSLQGQGNTEAFF. The chain couples TRBV5-1 to TRBJ1-1, with D possibly matching TRBD1 (6 bases). The CDR3 is made up of 15 amino acids. From germline, CDR1 is SGHRS and CDR2 YFSETQ. Trimming took 4 bases from V and 1 from J, leaving 14 bases between them.

The chain carries TRBV30 and TRBJ2-7; D ambiguous. V was pared by 4 bases and J by 0 bases, with 10 bases between. The CDR3 is 13 amino acids. CDR1 is GTSNPN and CDR2 is SVGIG in the germline V gene (reference sequence). This CDR3 reads CAWTVGSSYEQYF. The CDR3 nucleotides are TGTGCCTGGACGGTGGGCAGCTCCTACGAGCAGTACTTC.

V is TRBV6-6 and J is TRBJ1-6, with D maybe TRBD1 (5 bases). Looked up from germline, CDR1 is MNHNY and CDR2 is SVGAGI (reference sequence). V was cut by 2 bases and J by 7 bases, with 15 bases left in between. The CDR3 contains 16 residues. This CDR3 reads CASSYPGGMENSPLHF. The CDR3 DNA reads TGTGCCAGCAGTTACCCTGGGGGGATGGAAAATTCACCCCTCCACTTT.